What follows are 32 T cell receptor beta chains derived from one specimen sequenced in a study of CD8+CD57+ T cells in acquired aplastic anemia. According to the study, genomic DNA was the template for TCR beta VDJ and CDR3 profiling. Each CDR3 protein is one row after TCRdb ran MiXCR on the reads. The table has 190,000 or so distinct CDR3 sequences, under 65% seen once. Sequenced: sorted CD4+, CD8+, or CD8+CD57+ T cells (not recorded which) from PBMCs. The receptors shown here come from a human donor in good health.

The chain is built from TRBV24-1 and TRBJ2-7, with D possibly TRBD1 on 6 matching bases. The CDR3 extends over 13 amino acids. Germline CDR1 KGHDR, CDR2 SFDVKD. V lost 12 bases to trimming and J lost 0 bases, with 14 bases between them. The CDR3 nucleotides read TGTGCCGTGGGAAGGGGGAACTCCTACGAGCAGTACTTC. It yields the protein CAVGRGNSYEQYF.

This clonotype was detected many times. The chain recombines TRBV5-1 with TRBJ2-7, with D possibly called TRBD1 or TRBD2 (5 bases each). Germline lookup yields CDR1 SGHRS and CDR2 YFSETQ. V was cut by 3 bases and J by 2 bases, with 15 bases left in between. The CDR3 length is 15 residues. The CDR3: CASSSGTLVTYEQYF. As DNA, the CDR3 is TGCGCCAGCAGCTCCGGGACCCTAGTGACCTACGAGCAGTACTTC.

This chain links TRBV4-2 with TRBJ2-1; TRBD2 matches 10 bases. In germline, CDR1 is LGHNA, CDR2 YNFKEQ. V trimming: 4 bases; J trimming: 6 bases; junction bases outside the gene matches: 9. CDR3 size: 16 residues. The DNA for the CDR3 is TGTGCCAGCAGCCCGATAGCGGGGGGCCGCTTCAATGAGCAGTTCTTC. Amino acids: CASSPIAGGRFNEQFF.

Many counts were recorded for this clonotype. The V gene is TRBV7-9, the J gene TRBJ1-1; D is uncertain. The CDR3 is 13 residues long. The ends were cut back, 4 bases at V and 2 bases at J, with 8 bases in the middle. Germline CDR1 is SEHNR and CDR2 is FQNEAQ (reference sequence). Here the CDR3 DNA reads TGTGCCAGCAGCTCCCCGGACAACACTGAAGCTTTCTTT. Translating it yields CASSSPDNTEAFF.

About this clonotype itself: The junction departs from germline at one end; a sequencing error may be responsible. J is TRBJ2-7 and V is TRBV7-4, with D perhaps matching TRBD2 (5 bases). Germline values: CDR1 SGHVT, CDR2 SQSDAQ. The CDR3 is 14 residues long. Here the CDR3 reads CASSLTGNTGELYF. The CDR3 bases are TGTGCCAGCAGCTTAACCGGTAACACCGGGGAGCTGTACTTC.

This clonotype turned up a few times. The chain carries TRBV7-9 and TRBJ2-7, with D perhaps TRBD1 (6 bases). The ends were cut back, 0 bases at V and 7 bases at J, with 16 bases in the middle. The CDR3 is made up of 15 amino acids. The germline gives CDR1 SEHNR, CDR2 FQNEAQ (reference sequence). The CDR3 reads CASSLAAGASVEQYF. Here the CDR3 DNA reads TGTGCCAGCAGCTTAGCTGCAGGGGCGTCGGTTGAGCAGTACTTC. The full variable domain, completed using reference TRBV7-9 and TRBJ2-7, is DTGVSQNPRHKITKRGQNVTFRCDPISEHNRLYWYRQTLGQGPEFLTYFQNEAQLEKSRLLSDRFSAERPKGSFSTLEIQRTEQGDSAMYLCASSLAAGASVEQYFGPGTRLTVT.

With regard to this clonotype: A read error may explain this, as a much larger clone is one base away. The chain recombines TRBV2 with TRBJ2-1, with a weak D call TRBD2 (6 bases). The CDR3 contains 13 residues. V gave up 5 bases and J gave up 4 bases, with 9 bases separating them. The germline V gene has CDR1 SNHLY and CDR2 FYNNEI. This CDR3 reads CASSPRGYNEQFF. CDR3 DNA sequence: TGTGCCAGCAGTCCCCGGGGGTACAATGAGCAGTTCTTC.

The sample holds a few counts of this clonotype. One end of the junction fails to match germline, which may point to a read error. The chain couples TRBV10-3 to TRBJ1-4; no clear D gene. There are 15 residues in the CDR3. Germline V CDR1 and CDR2: ENHRY, SYGVKD. CDR3 nucleotides: TGTGCCATCAGTGAGTCGGAGGGCCGGAATGAAAAGCTGTTTTTT. Translated, it gives CAISESEGRNEKLFF.

This sequence joins TRBV9 and TRBJ2-5; a weak D match, TRBD2 (6 bases). In germline, CDR1 is SGDLS, CDR2 YYNGEE. Trimming removed 0 bases at V and 5 bases at J, with 14 bases between. This CDR3 has 15 residues. The CDR3: CASSVEEGMGETQYF. CDR3 bases: TGTGCCAGCAGCGTAGAGGAGGGAATGGGGGAGACCCAGTACTTC.

Notes on this clonotype: Because the CDR3 is missing its conserved closing phenylalanine or tryptophan, this is likely a read error. J is TRBJ2-2 and V is TRBV7-7, with D maybe TRBD2 (6 bases). Trimming shortened V by 5 bases and J by 7 bases, and 20 bases separated the two germline ends. This CDR3 is 16 amino acids long. CDR1 is SSHAT and CDR2 is FNYEAQ in the germline V gene (reference sequence). In nucleotides, the CDR3 is TGTGCCAGCAGCCCCGGAAGACTAGTACGCGGCGGGGAGCTGTTTGTT. It is translated as CASSPGRLVRGGELFV.

The chain has TRBV10-3 and TRBJ1-5; perhaps TRBD1 as D (5 bases). The CDR3 loop spans 14 amino acids. The V end was cut by 4 bases, the J end by 2 bases, with 9 bases between. Germline CDR1 is ENHRY and CDR2 is SYGVKD. In nucleotides, the CDR3 is TGTGCCATCAGTGGTGGGACCGGCAATCAGCCCCAGCATTTT. This sequence encodes CAISGGTGNQPQHF.

Worth noting for this clonotype: A much larger clone sits a single nucleotide away, making a read error possible. The CDR3 DNA reads as TGCACCAGCAGCCGACTAGCAGGAGATACGCAGTATTTT. Amino acids: CTSSRLAGDTQYF. The rearrangement links TRBV7-3 to TRBJ2-3; 7 positions agree with TRBD2. The V gene's germline CDR1 is SGHTA and CDR2 FQGTGA. The CDR3 has 13 residues.

This chain connects TRBV20-1 to TRBJ2-1, with 11 bases identical to TRBD2. The CDR3 is 15 amino acids. The junction had 4 bases not matched to a gene; V was cut back by 6 bases and J by 0 bases. The germline gives CDR1 DFQATT, CDR2 SNEGSKA (reference sequence). CDR3 sequence reads: CSARTSGYSYNEQFF. In nucleotides, the CDR3 is TGCAGTGCGAGGACTAGCGGGTACTCCTACAATGAGCAGTTCTTC.

Regarding this clonotype: A much larger clone differs by one base, so this may be a read error. The V call is TRBV5-1, the J call TRBJ2-7; 9 nucleotides align to TRBD1. The length of the CDR3 is 14 residues. V shed 1 base, J shed 9 bases, and the junction held 8 bases outside the gene matches. The germline CDR1 and CDR2 sequences are SGHRS and YFSETQ. CDR3 coding DNA: TGCGCCAGCAGCTTGAGGGGACAGGGAAACGGGCAGTACTTC. It is translated as CASSLRGQGNGQYF.

This clonotype showed up just a few times. Here the CDR3 DNA reads TGTGCCAGCGCCCGGTACCCCACAGATACGCAGTATTTT. It encodes CASARYPTDTQYF. The chain combines TRBV3-1 with TRBJ2-3, with D hard to call. The V gene's germline CDR1 is LGHDT and CDR2 YNNKEL (reference sequence). The V end was cut by 8 bases, the J end by 2 bases, with 11 bases between. CDR3 length equals 13 residues.

This chain connects TRBV4-1 to TRBJ1-1, with D maybe TRBD1 (5 bases). This CDR3 has 16 amino acids. Germline CDR1 is MGHRA and CDR2 is YSYEKL. V lost 1 base to trimming and J lost 1 base, with 13 bases between them. CDR3 protein: CASSQAATDANTEAFF. The CDR3 DNA follows: TGCGCCAGCAGCCAAGCCGCGACAGATGCGAACACTGAAGCTTTCTTT.

The rearrangement uses TRBV10-3 and TRBJ2-3; D could derive from TRBD1 or TRBD2 (5 bases each). This CDR3 contains 12 residues. Trimming pared 10 bases from V and 10 bases from J, leaving 18 bases between. Per germline, CDR1 ENHRY and CDR2 SYGVKD. For the CDR3, the DNA is TGTGCCAGCGGGCAGGGTACGGGTTCGCAGTATTTT. It specifies CASGQGTGSQYF.

The DNA for the CDR3 is TGTGCCAGCAGCGTAGATCCGGGCTCGAACACTGAAGCTTTCTTT. It is translated as CASSVDPGSNTEAFF. The rearrangement uses TRBV9 and TRBJ1-1; D is unclear. The germline CDR1 and CDR2 sequences are SGDLS and YYNGEE. This CDR3 contains 15 residues. V was pared by 0 bases and J by 1 base, with 10 bases between.

This clonotype was seen ten or more times. The J gene is TRBJ2-7, the V gene TRBV28, with 9 bases identical to TRBD1. V shed 6 bases and J 6 bases; nucleotides not matched to a gene: 15. The CDR3 runs to 16 residues. Germline lookup yields CDR1 MDHEN and CDR2 SYDVKM. The CDR3 spells CASRGQGSSSYGEQYF. In nucleotides, the CDR3 is TGTGCCAGCAGAGGACAGGGGTCAAGCTCCTACGGCGAGCAGTACTTC.

This clonotype was detected many times. This chain joins TRBV14 and TRBJ2-5; 9 nucleotides line up with TRBD2. Trimming took 8 bases from V and 5 from J; bases not matched to a gene: 6. Germline-derived CDR1 and CDR2 are SGHDN and FVKESK. The CDR3 runs to 13 residues. CDR3 region: CASRQRGDETQYF. CDR3 in DNA: TGTGCCAGCCGACAGCGGGGGGACGAGACCCAGTACTTC. Drawing the rest from reference TRBV14 and TRBJ2-5, the complete variable domain is EAGVTQFPSHSVIEKGQTVTLRCDPISGHDNLYWYRRVMGKEIKFLLHFVKESKQDESGMPNNRFLAERTGGTYSTLKVQPAELEDSGVYFCASRQRGDETQYFGPGTRLLVL.

This chain links TRBV20-1 with TRBJ1-5; D is uncertain. V was cut by 3 bases and J by 0 bases, with 12 bases left in between. The germline gives CDR1 DFQATT, CDR2 SNEGSKA (reference sequence). The CDR3 consists of 15 residues. The CDR3 DNA reads TGCAGTGCTAGTAGACGGGAAGATAGCAATCAGCCCCAGCATTTT. Translated, it gives CSASRREDSNQPQHF.

V usage is TRBV4-3 and J usage is TRBJ1-1, with D tentatively TRBD1 (5 bases). The germline V and J ends were trimmed by 8 bases and 5 bases, with 9 bases remaining between them. The CDR3 consists of 11 residues. Looked up from germline, CDR1 is LGHNA and CDR2 is YSLEER. In DNA form, the CDR3 reads TGCGCCAGCGGCTGGGGGACTGAAGCTTTCTTT. It specifies CASGWGTEAFF.

The chain recombines TRBV11-3 with TRBJ2-5; maybe TRBD2 (5 bases). Germline assignment: CDR1 SGHNT and CDR2 YENEEA. The CDR3 extends over 11 amino acids. Trimming took off 7 bases at V and 12 bases at J, with 15 bases between the two ends. CDR3 nucleotide sequence: TGTGCCAGCACTCGCGGGTTCGAAGAGTACTTC. Amino acids: CASTRGFEEYF. Full variable domain (missing parts from reference TRBV11-3 and TRBJ2-5): EAGVVQSPRYKIIEKKQPVAFWCNPISGHNTLYWYLQNLGQGPELLIRYENEEAVDDSQLPKDRFSAERLKGVDSTLKIQPAELGDSAVYLCASTRGFEEYFGPGTRLLVL.

This clonotype was seen at least ten times. The rearrangement joins TRBV10-3 to TRBJ2-7; possible D gene TRBD1, 6 bases. CDR1 is ENHRY, CDR2 SYGVKD, per germline. There are 10 residues in the CDR3. The CDR3 DNA sequence: TGTGCGATAGGGGGAAACGAGCAGTACTTC. Translated, it gives CAIGGNEQYF.

The chain links TRBV20-1 to TRBJ2-3; no clear D. CDR1 and CDR2 from the germline V gene are DFQATT and SNEGSKA (reference sequence). There are 10 residues in the CDR3. The ends were cut back, 5 bases at V and 6 bases at J, with 6 bases in the middle. The CDR3: CSALGDTQYF. For the CDR3, the DNA is TGCAGTGCTTTAGGCGATACGCAGTATTTT.

This chain uses TRBV24-1 with TRBJ2-3; 9 bases are a match to TRBD1. Trimming removed 4 bases from V and 5 bases from J; junction bases left unmatched: 9. Germline CDR1 and CDR2: KGHDR and SFDVKD. CDR3 length: 16 residues. In DNA, the CDR3 is TGTGCCACCAGTGAGACCGGGACAGGGATTTTAGATACGCAGTATTTT. This translates into CATSETGTGILDTQYF.

This rearrangement joins TRBV7-2 to TRBJ2-5, with 12 bases matching TRBD2. The V segment lost 4 bases and the J segment 4 bases; nucleotides outside the gene matches: 13. The length of the CDR3 is 18 residues. Germline CDR1 SGHTA, CDR2 FQGNSA. In nucleotides, the CDR3 is TGTGCCAGCAGCTCCCTTCGCTATCCGGGACTAGCGGGAGAGACCCAGTACTTC. This translates into CASSSLRYPGLAGETQYF.

This clonotype has more than one count but fewer than ten. This chain connects TRBV15 to TRBJ2-7; D may be TRBD1 or TRBD2 (5 bases each). Germline values: CDR1 LNHNV, CDR2 YYDKDF (reference sequence). Trimming pared 3 bases from V and 7 bases from J, leaving 16 bases between. This CDR3 is 14 amino acids long. CDR3 nucleotide sequence: TGTGCCACCAGCAGCGGGACCGATTGGTCTGAGCAGTACTTC. Its protein is CATSSGTDWSEQYF.

In DNA form, the CDR3 reads TGTGCCAGCTCACCACCAGGGTATGAGCAGTTCTTC. It encodes CASSPPGYEQFF. The chain employs TRBV18 and TRBJ2-1, with no clear D. The CDR3 has 12 amino acids. Germline V lookup: CDR1 KGHSH, CDR2 LQKENI. Trimming pared 0 bases from V and 8 bases from J, leaving 5 bases between.

The chain has TRBV7-2 and TRBJ2-5; weak D call: TRBD2 (6 bases). From germline, CDR1 is SGHTA and CDR2 FQGNSA. V gave up 1 base and J gave up 2 bases, with 20 bases separating them. The CDR3 length is 18 residues. Written as DNA, the CDR3 is TGTGCCAGCAGCTTAGTCGGGGCTAGGGGACTTGGACAAGAGACCCAGTACTTC. Translation: CASSLVGARGLGQETQYF.

The rearrangement links TRBV7-9 to TRBJ1-3; D is ambiguous. From germline, CDR1 is SEHNR and CDR2 FQNEAQ (reference sequence). The CDR3 loop spans 15 amino acids. The V and J ends lost 1 base and 0 bases respectively, with 7 bases between them. The CDR3: CASSLGRISGNTIYF. The CDR3 DNA is TGTGCCAGCAGCTTAGGGAGAATCTCTGGAAACACCATATATTTT. Supplemented by reference TRBV7-9 and TRBJ1-3, the full variable domain reads DTGVSQNPRHKITKRGQNVTFRCDPISEHNRLYWYRQTLGQGPEFLTYFQNEAQLEKSRLLSDRFSAERPKGSFSTLEIQRTEQGDSAMYLCASSLGRISGNTIYFGEGSWLTVV.

This chain's CDR3 is CSATETGGSYEQYF. The CDR3 region has the DNA TGCAGTGCTACGGAGACAGGGGGCTCCTACGAGCAGTACTTC. V and J are TRBV20-1 and TRBJ2-7; 9 bases agree with TRBD1. CDR1 and CDR2 (germline): DFQATT, SNEGSKA (reference sequence). V dropped 4 bases and J dropped 0; count of bases not matched to a gene: 4. This CDR3 region has 14 residues.